This T cell receptor beta chain was retrieved from a study of T cells in Graves' hyperthyroidism and ophthalmopathy. Turning to this clonotype: The target antigen is unknown.

TCR beta CDR3 region amplification was performed from RNA transcripts. The HTBI set primed first-round TCR CDR3 RT-PCR. TCRdb re-called the multiplex PCR reads with MiXCR, one entry per CDR3 protein. The sample carries around 540,000 distinct CDR3 sequences, just over 45% recorded once. In patients aged 18 to 65, hyperthyroidism was newly diagnosed, with duration under 2 months. Diagnoses rested on clinical symptoms, serum thyroxine and TRAb, thyroid ultrasound and orbital computed tomography. General observations from the study: Most expanded thyroid clonotypes above 0.001 recurred in blood. For ophthalmopathy, model prediction preceded onset by a median roughly 6.5 months.

The CDR3 has 14 amino acids. The germline gives CDR1 KGHDR, CDR2 SFDVKD. V shed 3 bases and J shed 4 bases, with 10 bases lying between them. The sequence was obtained from a woman between 18 and 29 years old with Graves' hyperthyroidism. This rearrangement joins TRBV24-1 to TRBJ2-3; D call uncertain. The sample was peripheral blood or thyroid tissue (not recorded which). CDR3 in DNA: TGTGCCACCAGTGATCTCCTCTCGGCAGATACGCAGTATTTT. Protein sequence: CATSDLLSADTQYF.